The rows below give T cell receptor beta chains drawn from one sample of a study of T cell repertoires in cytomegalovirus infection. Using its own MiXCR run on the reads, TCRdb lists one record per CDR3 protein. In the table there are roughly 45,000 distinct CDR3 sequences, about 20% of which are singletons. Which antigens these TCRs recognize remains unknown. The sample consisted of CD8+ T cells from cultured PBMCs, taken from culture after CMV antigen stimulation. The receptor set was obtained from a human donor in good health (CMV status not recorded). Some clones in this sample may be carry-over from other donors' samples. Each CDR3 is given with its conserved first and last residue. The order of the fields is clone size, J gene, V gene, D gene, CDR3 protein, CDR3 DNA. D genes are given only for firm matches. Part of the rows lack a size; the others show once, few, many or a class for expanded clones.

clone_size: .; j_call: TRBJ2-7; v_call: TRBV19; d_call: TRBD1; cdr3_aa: CASSPSTRDRVIPHEQYF; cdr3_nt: TGTGCCAGTAGTCCCTCAACCCGGGACAGGGTCATACCCCACGAGCAGTACTTC
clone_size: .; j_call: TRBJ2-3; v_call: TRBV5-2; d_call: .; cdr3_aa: CASNPRDTSTDTQYF; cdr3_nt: TGCGCCAGCAACCCCCGGGACACAAGCACAGATACGCAGTATTTT
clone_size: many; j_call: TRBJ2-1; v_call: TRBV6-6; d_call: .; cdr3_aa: CASSRPRNEQFF; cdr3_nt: TGTGCCAGCAGCCGCCCTAGAAATGAGCAGTTCTTC
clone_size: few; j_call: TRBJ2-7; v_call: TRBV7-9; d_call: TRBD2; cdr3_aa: CASSSTSGTLREQYF; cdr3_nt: TGTGCCAGCAGCTCAACTAGCGGTACCCTACGGGAGCAGTACTTC
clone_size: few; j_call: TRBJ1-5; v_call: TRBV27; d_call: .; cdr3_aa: CASSLGARGNQPQHF; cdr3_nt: TGTGCCAGCAGTTTAGGTGCCAGGGGCAATCAGCCCCAGCATTTT
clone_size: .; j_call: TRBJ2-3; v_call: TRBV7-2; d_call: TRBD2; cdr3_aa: CASSLLSAGASSTDTQYF; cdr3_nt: TGTGCCAGCAGCTTATTATCAGCGGGGGCTAGTAGCACAGATACGCAGTATTTT
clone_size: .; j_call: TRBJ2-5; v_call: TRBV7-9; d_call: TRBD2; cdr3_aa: CASSLVAGGQETQYF; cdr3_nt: TGTGCCAGCAGCTTAGTAGCGGGGGGACAAGAGACCCAGTACTTC
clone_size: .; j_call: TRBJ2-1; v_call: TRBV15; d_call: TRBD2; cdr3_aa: CATSRGDARTSNEQFF; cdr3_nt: TGTGCCACCAGCAGAGGCGATGCTCGGACTAGCAATGAGCAGTTCTTC
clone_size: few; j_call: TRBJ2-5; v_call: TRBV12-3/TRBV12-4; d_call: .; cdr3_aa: CASSFFKETQYF; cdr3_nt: TGTGCCAGCAGTTTTTTCAAAGAGACCCAGTACTTC
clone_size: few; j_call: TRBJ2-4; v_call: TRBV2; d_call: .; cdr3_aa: CASSEPPSAPTKNIQYF; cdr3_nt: TGTGCCAGCAGTGAACCCCCTAGTGCCCCAACCAAAAACATTCAGTACTTC
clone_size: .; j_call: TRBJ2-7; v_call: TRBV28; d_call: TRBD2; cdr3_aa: CASSQLAGDDEQYF; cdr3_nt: TGTGCCAGCAGCCAACTAGCGGGAGATGACGAGCAGTACTTC
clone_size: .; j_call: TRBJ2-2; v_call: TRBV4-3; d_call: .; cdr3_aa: CASSQRGGAPTGELFF; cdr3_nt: TGCGCCAGCAGCCAAAGGGGGGGGGCCCCGACCGGGGAGCTGTTTTTT
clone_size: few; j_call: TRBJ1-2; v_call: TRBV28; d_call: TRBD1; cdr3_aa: CASRRQGAIGYTF; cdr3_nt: TGTGCCAGCAGGAGACAGGGGGCGATTGGCTACACCTTC
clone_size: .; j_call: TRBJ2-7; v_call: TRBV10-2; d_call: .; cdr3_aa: CASSESKGRHEQYF; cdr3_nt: TGCGCCAGCAGTGAGTCGAAGGGCCGCCACGAGCAGTACTTC
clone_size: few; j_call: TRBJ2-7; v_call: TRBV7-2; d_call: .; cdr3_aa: CASSLLRGVKYF; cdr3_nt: TGTGCCAGCAGCTTACTTCGAGGGGTCAAATACTTC
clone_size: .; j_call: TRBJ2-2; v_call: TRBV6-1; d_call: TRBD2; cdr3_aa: CASTKLAGEGTGELFF; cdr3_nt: TGTGCCAGCACCAAACTAGCGGGAGAGGGAACCGGGGAGCTGTTTTTT
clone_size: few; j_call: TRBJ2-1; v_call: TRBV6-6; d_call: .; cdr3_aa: CASSYPTGLLHEQFF; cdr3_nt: TGTGCCAGCAGTTACCCGACAGGTCTCCTCCACGAGCAGTTCTTC
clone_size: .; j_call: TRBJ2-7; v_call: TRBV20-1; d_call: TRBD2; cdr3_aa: CSYLGRDYAYEQYF; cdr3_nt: TGCAGTTACCTCGGGCGGGACTATGCCTACGAGCAGTACTTC
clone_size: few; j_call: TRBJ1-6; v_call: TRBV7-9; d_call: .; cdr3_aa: CASSLALRGTKMAPLHF; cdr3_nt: TGTGCCAGCAGCTTAGCGCTGAGGGGAACCAAAATGGCACCCCTCCACTTT
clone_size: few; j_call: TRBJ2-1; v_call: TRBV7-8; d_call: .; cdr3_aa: CASSLGGGQNNEQFF; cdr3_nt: TGTGCCAGCAGCTTAGGTGGGGGCCAAAACAATGAGCAGTTCTTC
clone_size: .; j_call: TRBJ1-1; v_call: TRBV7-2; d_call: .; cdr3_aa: CASSLSQGYTEAFF; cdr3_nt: TGTGCCAGCAGCTTGTCCCAGGGGTACACTGAAGCTTTCTTT
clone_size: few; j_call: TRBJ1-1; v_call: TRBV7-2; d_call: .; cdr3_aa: CASSLNRNTEAFF; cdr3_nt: TGTGCCAGCAGCTTAAACCGGAACACTGAAGCTTTCTTT
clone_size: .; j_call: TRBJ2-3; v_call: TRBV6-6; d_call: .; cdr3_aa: CASSFPGTDTQYF; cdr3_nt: TGTGCCAGCAGTTTCCCCGGGACAGATACGCAGTATTTT
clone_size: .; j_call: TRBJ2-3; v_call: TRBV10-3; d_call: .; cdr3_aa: CAIAGRPQREDTQYF; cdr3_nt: TGTGCCATCGCGGGCCGGCCACAAAGAGAAGATACGCAGTATTTT
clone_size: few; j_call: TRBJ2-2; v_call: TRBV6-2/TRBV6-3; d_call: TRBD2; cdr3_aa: CASSPTSGNTGELFF; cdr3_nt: TGTGCCAGCAGTCCCACTAGCGGGAACACCGGGGAGCTGTTTTTT
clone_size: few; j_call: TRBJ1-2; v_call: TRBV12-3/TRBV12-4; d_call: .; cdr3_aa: CASSLYGTGHPANYGYTF; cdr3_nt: TGTGCCAGCAGTTTGTACGGAACAGGGCACCCAGCTAACTATGGCTACACCTTC
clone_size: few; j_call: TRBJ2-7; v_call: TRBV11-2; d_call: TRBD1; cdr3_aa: CASSPWTGADYEQYF; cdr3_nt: TGTGCCAGCAGCCCATGGACAGGGGCGGACTACGAGCAGTACTTC
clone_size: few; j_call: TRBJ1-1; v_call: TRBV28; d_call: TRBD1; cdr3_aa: CASSLDRGNMNTEAFF; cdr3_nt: TGTGCCAGCAGTTTAGACAGGGGGAATATGAACACTGAAGCTTTCTTT
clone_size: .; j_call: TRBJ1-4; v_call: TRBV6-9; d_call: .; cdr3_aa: CASSLLRGRDDEKLFF; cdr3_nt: TGTGCCAGCAGCTTATTGAGGGGCAGGGACGATGAAAAACTGTTTTTT
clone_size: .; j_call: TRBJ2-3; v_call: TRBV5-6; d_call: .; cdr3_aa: CASSFSQGRADTQYF; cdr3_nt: TGTGCCAGCAGCTTTTCCCAGGGGCGGGCAGATACGCAGTATTTT
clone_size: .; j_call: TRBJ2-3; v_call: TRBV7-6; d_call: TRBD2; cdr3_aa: CASSSRLAGGTDTQYF; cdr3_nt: TGTGCCAGCAGCTCGAGACTAGCGGGGGGCACAGATACGCAGTATTTT
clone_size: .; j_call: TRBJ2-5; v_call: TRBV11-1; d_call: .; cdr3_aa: CASSSEETQYF; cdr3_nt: TGTGCCAGCAGTTCCGAAGAGACCCAGTACTTC
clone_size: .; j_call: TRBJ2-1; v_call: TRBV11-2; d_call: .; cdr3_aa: CASSLLGLGPEQFF; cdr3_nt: TGTGCCAGCAGCTTATTAGGCTTAGGCCCTGAGCAGTTCTTC
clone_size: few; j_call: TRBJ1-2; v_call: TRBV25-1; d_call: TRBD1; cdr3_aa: CASSEWGTGLGYTF; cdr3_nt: TGTGCCAGCAGTGAATGGGGGACAGGGTTAGGCTACACCTTC
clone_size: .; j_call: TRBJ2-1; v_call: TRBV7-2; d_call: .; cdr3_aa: CASSSTGRGYNEQFF; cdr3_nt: TGTGCCAGCAGCTCCACGGGTCGGGGGTACAATGAGCAGTTCTTC
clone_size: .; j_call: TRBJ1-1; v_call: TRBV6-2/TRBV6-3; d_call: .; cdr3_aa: CASSYSTGTPNTEAFF; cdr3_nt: TGTGCCAGCAGTTACTCGACGGGGACGCCCAACACTGAAGCTTTCTTT
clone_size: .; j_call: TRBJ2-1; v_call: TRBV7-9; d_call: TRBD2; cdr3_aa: CASSLTSGDSYNEQFF; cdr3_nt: TGTGCCAGCAGCTTGACTAGCGGGGACTCCTACAATGAGCAGTTCTTC
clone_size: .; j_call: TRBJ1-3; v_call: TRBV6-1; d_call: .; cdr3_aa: CASSEDRSGWGLNTIYF; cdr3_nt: TGTGCCAGCAGTGAAGATCGCAGCGGATGGGGATTAAACACCATATATTTT
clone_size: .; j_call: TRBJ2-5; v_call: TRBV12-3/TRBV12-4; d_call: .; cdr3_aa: CASTGAQETQYF; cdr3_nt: TGTGCCAGCACCGGGGCCCAAGAGACCCAGTACTTC
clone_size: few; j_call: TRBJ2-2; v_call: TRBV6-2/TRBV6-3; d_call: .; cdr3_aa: CASSYSGPTGELFF; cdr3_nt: TGTGCCAGCAGTTACTCAGGCCCGACCGGGGAGCTGTTTTTT
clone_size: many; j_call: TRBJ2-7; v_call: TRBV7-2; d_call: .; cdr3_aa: CASSSYSYEQYF; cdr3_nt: TGTGCCAGCAGCTCATACTCCTACGAGCAGTACTTC
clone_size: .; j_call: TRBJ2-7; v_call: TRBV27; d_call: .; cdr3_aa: CASSSAGPPFEQYF; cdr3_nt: TGTGCCAGCAGTTCCGCGGGACCCCCGTTCGAGCAGTACTTC
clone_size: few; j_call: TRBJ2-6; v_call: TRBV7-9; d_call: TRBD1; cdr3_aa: CASSLSTGGDSGANVLTF; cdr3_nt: TGTGCCAGCAGCTTATCGACAGGGGGGGACTCTGGGGCCAACGTCCTGACTTTC
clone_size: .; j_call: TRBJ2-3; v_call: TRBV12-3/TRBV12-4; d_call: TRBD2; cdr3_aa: CASSTSQHTDTQYF; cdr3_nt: TGTGCCAGCTCGACTAGCCAACACACAGATACGCAGTATTTT
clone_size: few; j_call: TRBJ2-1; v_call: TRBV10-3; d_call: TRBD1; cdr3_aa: CAIRTETGADDEQFF; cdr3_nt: TGTGCCATCAGAACCGAGACAGGGGCGGACGATGAGCAGTTCTTC